Listed below are T cell receptor beta chains from one sample, sequenced in a study of CD4 T cells in relation to SARS-CoV-2 and coronaviruses. Sequenced by immunoSEQ multiplex PCR; TCRdb stores in-frame clones only, minus some. Here the sample spans about 59,000 clones, more than 80% being singletons. Material for sequencing was memory CD4+ T cells from PBMCs. The receptors come from a human donor in good health. Each CDR3 is given without its conserved first and last residue. Each record gives: J gene, V gene, CDR3 protein.

J: TRBJ1-6; V: TRBV21-1; CDR3: ASSNCFGNSPLH
J: TRBJ1-1; V: TRBV7-8; CDR3: ASSLPQHLTEAF
J: TRBJ1-6; V: TRBV2; CDR3: ASSESYNSPLH
J: TRBJ1-1; V: TRBV5-4; CDR3: ASSLARVYGTEAF
J: TRBJ2-7; V: TRBV14; CDR3: ASSRLTAKGEQY
J: TRBJ2-7; V: TRBV28; CDR3: ASTSGVGYEQY
J: TRBJ1-2; V: TRBV7-9; CDR3: ASSSGLYYGYT
J: TRBJ2-3; V: TRBV5-8; CDR3: ASRDYLGHSTDTQY
J: TRBJ1-3; V: TRBV2; CDR3: ASSPRTGGTIY
J: TRBJ2-5; V: TRBV9; CDR3: ASSVDPDSKETQY
J: TRBJ1-3; V: TRBV19; CDR3: ASSTARDRGFGNTIY
J: TRBJ1-4; V: TRBV5-5; CDR3: ASSLITPGGAGEKLF
J: TRBJ1-1; V: TRBV9; CDR3: ASTTQGADDTEAF
J: TRBJ1-2; V: TRBV27; CDR3: ASSSMATNYGYT
J: TRBJ1-2; V: TRBV7-2; CDR3: ASRETGQGYGYT
J: TRBJ2-1; V: TRBV28; CDR3: ASRAGAYNEQF
J: TRBJ1-5; V: TRBV27; CDR3: ASSLWGGTQPQH
J: TRBJ1-5; V: TRBV3-1/TRBV3-2; CDR3: ASSLGSNQPQH
J: TRBJ1-1; V: TRBV6-5; CDR3: ASSNRGMNTEAF
J: TRBJ2-7; V: TRBV7-2; CDR3: AIQLNVMRYEQY
J: TRBJ1-1; V: TRBV11-2; CDR3: ASSYRPNTEAF
J: TRBJ1-2; V: TRBV5-4; CDR3: ASTGGGRRRSAGYT
J: TRBJ1-1; V: TRBV13; CDR3: ASSHTTGSLREAF
J: TRBJ2-7; V: TRBV4-2; CDR3: ASSRGGQGHEQY
J: TRBJ2-5; V: TRBV10-1; CDR3: ASSESQITTQY
J: TRBJ2-1; V: TRBV9; CDR3: ASSVEAGSYNEQF
J: TRBJ1-1; V: TRBV18; CDR3: ASSIQGYAEAF
J: TRBJ2-1; V: TRBV18; CDR3: ASSRLDQTEQF
J: TRBJ2-5; V: TRBV14; CDR3: ASSPQTGVTQY
J: TRBJ1-2; V: TRBV19; CDR3: ASSIDGGGGYGYT
J: TRBJ1-1; V: TRBV29-1; CDR3: SVVSGNTEAF
J: TRBJ1-2; V: TRBV20-1; CDR3: SAGQNYGYT
J: TRBJ2-7; V: TRBV27; CDR3: ASSDRSYEQY
J: TRBJ1-5; V: TRBV12-2; CDR3: ASRPPGDFYSNQPQH
J: TRBJ1-6; V: TRBV11-2; CDR3: ASSLALASLH
J: TRBJ2-2; V: TRBV3-1/TRBV3-2; CDR3: ASSPASGTGELF
J: TRBJ2-1; V: TRBV3-1/TRBV3-2; CDR3: ASSADSRPRQF
J: TRBJ2-5; V: TRBV5-1; CDR3: ASSLGQIQETQY
J: TRBJ2-7; V: TRBV10-1; CDR3: ASSGEGYEQY
J: TRBJ2-3; V: TRBV11-2; CDR3: ASSFPTGSTDTQY
J: TRBJ2-1; V: TRBV19; CDR3: ASSLEHRYYNEQF
J: TRBJ1-6; V: TRBV28; CDR3: ASSLGQGNSPLH
J: TRBJ2-1; V: TRBV10-1; CDR3: ASSGDYNEQF
J: TRBJ1-5; V: TRBV18; CDR3: ASSPGSQQPQH
J: TRBJ2-3; V: TRBV29-1; CDR3: SARTAGGTDTQY
J: TRBJ2-7; V: TRBV7-9; CDR3: ASSPGDFSYEQY
J: TRBJ2-3; V: TRBV19; CDR3: ASSTLAGTTDTQY
J: TRBJ2-7; V: TRBV5-5; CDR3: ASSAGQTYEQY